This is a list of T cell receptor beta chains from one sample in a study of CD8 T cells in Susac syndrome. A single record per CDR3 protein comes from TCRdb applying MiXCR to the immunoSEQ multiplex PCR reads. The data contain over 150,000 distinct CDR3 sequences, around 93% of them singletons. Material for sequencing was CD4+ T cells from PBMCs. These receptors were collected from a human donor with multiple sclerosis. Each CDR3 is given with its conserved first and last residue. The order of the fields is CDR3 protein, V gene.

CASSQDVGGSNQPQHF TRBV4-3
CASSHSGTSGPAEQFF TRBV5-4
CASSQFHRVVGQPQHF TRBV4-1
CSVKSFLSGDEQYF TRBV29-1
CAWSPGGTTNEQYF TRBV30
CASSLVGQKQETQYF TRBV5-1
CASSPTYGSYEQYF TRBV11-2
CALDVTSGGAVLETQYF TRBV30
CASSSDREYVEKLFF TRBV7-9
CASSPYRAQETQYF TRBV18
CSARDRRTQYF TRBV20-1
CASSLGGGGIYEQYF TRBV7-2
CASSPAGTSYNEQFF TRBV18
CSARSAGVTDTQYF TRBV20-1
CASSIRHHGTGYFNTEAFF TRBV19
CSARPNRGSYSYEQYF TRBV20-1
CASSETVNTGELFF TRBV6-6
CASSVATTTGNYNEQFF TRBV9
CASSSKRDGGTDTQYF TRBV28
CASMGGGETQYF TRBV5-1